This record concerns one T cell receptor (beta chain) sequence. Antigen: not known. The sample is drawn from a study of blood T cells in healthy people across ages. The study's findings and limits: Naive and antigen-experienced cells could not be conclusively compared, given unsorted PBMCs. Donors of long life had a larger count of naive CD4+ cells and greater diversity than aged donors.

Researchers isolated at least 6.5 million PBMCs per sample. J lost 5 bases, V lost 2 bases, and 6 bases had no gene match. Germline CDR1 MNHEY, CDR2 SVGAGI. CDR3 size: 15 residues. Using a J-beta primer mix together with a sample-barcoded 5' primer, a second PCR was run for roughly 6 to 12 cycles. With 12 random nucleotides, a template-switch adaptor tagged each individual cDNA molecule. A single record per CDR3 protein comes from TCRdb applying MiXCR to the 5' RACE reads. The sample includes approximately 800,000 distinct CDR3 sequences, roughly 46% of them seen just once. This sequence was found in a man older than 75 in good health. Material: blood. The chain employs TRBV6-5 and TRBJ1-1, with 9 bases identical to TRBD1. CDR3 amino acids: CASSYGTGLRTEAFF. For the CDR3, the DNA is TGTGCCAGCAGTTACGGGACAGGGCTTCGTACTGAAGCTTTCTTT.